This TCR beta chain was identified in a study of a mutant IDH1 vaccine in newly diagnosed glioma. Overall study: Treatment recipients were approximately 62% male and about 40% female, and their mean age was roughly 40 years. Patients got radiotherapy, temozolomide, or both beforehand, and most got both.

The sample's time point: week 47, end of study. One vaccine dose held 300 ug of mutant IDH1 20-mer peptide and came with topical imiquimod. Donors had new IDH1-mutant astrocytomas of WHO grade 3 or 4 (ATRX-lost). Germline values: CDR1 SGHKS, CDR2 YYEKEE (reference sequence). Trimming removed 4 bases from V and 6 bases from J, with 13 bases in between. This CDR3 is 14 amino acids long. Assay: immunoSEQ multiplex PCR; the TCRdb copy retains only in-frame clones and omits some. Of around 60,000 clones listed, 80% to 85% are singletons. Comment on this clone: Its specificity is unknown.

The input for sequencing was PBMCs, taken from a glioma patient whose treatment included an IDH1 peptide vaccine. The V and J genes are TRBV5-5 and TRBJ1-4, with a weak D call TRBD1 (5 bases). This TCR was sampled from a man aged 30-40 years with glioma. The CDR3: CASSQGRGDEKLFF. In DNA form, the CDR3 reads TGTGCCAGCAGCCAGGGAAGGGGTGATGAAAAACTGTTTTTT.